This TCR beta chain originates from a study of shared clonotypes between healthy human individuals (dated by TCRdb to the early 2020s). About the investigation overall: The cohort included a few men and two women between 18 and 49 years of age. Libraries were prepared and TCR repertoires were sequenced by different laboratories using diverse techniques, in order to increase sequencing depth and limit assay-specific biases. To estimate repertoire size and how much clonotype sharing occurs between individuals, the study deeply sequenced the blood TCR repertoires of several healthy adults. Between about 0.94 and 10 billion PBMCs per donor were obtained by leukapheresis. Per donor, three plates each were used for CD4 naive and CD4 memory, two for CD8 naive, and one for CD8 memory.

Points on this clone: The antigen this receptor binds is unknown. No base quality values were provided; no much bigger clone lies one nucleotide off.

The donors were healthy, HIV-negative adults who had no recently reported acute infections or vaccinations. Only Caucasian adults living in Nashville, Tennessee, USA were represented among the donors. CD4+ T cells were enriched by magnetic negative selection, after which naive cells were positively selected on CD45RA and the negative fraction was taken as the memory subset. Blood was collected by leukapheresis, and PBMCs were isolated by Ficoll-Histopaque density gradient centrifugation and then cryopreserved in liquid nitrogen vapor phase. Purity and quantity of every magnetically sorted T cell population were checked by analytical flow cytometry. Each sorted fraction had its genomic DNA isolated and then quantified by UV absorbance on a Nanodrop 2000c. V has 5 bases trimmed and J has 3 bases trimmed; junction bases matching no gene number 3. The CDR3 covers 14 residues, taking in both the cysteine and the phenylalanine. Here the CDR3 DNA is all that survives: 42 bases in frame from base 1. Per the germline V gene (reference sequence), LNHDA is the CDR1 and SQIVND is the CDR2.

TCR CDR3 regions were amplified from genomic DNA by multiplex PCR using the deep immunoSEQ assay. Genomic DNA extracted from each cell subset was distributed evenly over all wells of several immunoSEQ 96-well plates, and each plate served as one replicate. For sorted subsets, roughly 0.2 ug genomic DNA, equal to tens of thousands of T cell genomes, was loaded into each replicate PCR. Purified libraries were quantified with a Qubit 3.0 fluorometer, sized on a Bioanalyzer 2100, and re-quantified with the KAPA Library Quantification kit. A separate single-read 150-cycle Illumina NextSeq 550 flow cell was used to sequence each immunoSEQ 96-well plate. The paper's processing steps were these. Because only junctional sequences without quality scores were contained in the immunoSEQ output, filtering matching that applied to full-length reads could not be performed. Sequences were annotated with PyIR, a Python wrapper for IgBLAST v1.9, using IMGT germline references to assign V/J genes and CDR3. Reads with weak V/J assignments (E-value above 1e-6), missing CDR3, stop codons, out-of-frame junctions, or ambiguous translated residues were removed. V3J clonotypes were defined as sequences sharing an identical inferred V gene, J gene, and CDR3 amino acid sequence. Percentage overlap between repertoires was calculated by dividing the number of shared unique clonotypes by the size of the smaller repertoire. RTK rarefaction, the Chao1 estimator, and Recon v2.1 estimates of unobserved clonotypes were used to assess repertoire richness. OLGA was used to compute generation probabilities for all TCRbeta clonotypes that the gDNA method yielded from a few donors. TCRdb carries this immuneACCESS record with in-frame sequences only. Its versions omit some clonotypes, under half of them owing to an unresolved V gene in the studies checked, with the rest unexplained. Clonal size and the V and J genes are those of that table, whereas D and trimming came from the DNA. The sample table shows about 1.1 million clones, and approximately 75% are seen once. 0.7% to 0.95% of the sample lies in the top ten.

Study-level results and caveats: Based on pairwise subsampling, the degree of clonotype sharing among donors was expected to be affected by sequencing depth. The genetic and exposure-history diversity represented was limited by the small number of donors. Clonotypes shared by all four sorted-subset donors showed higher generation probabilities than non-shared clonotypes. Only blood was sampled, and tissue TCR repertoires likely differ from those in blood. Rarefaction of sorted-subset datasets indicated incomplete sequencing despite the large sequencing depth. Naive subsets generally had larger estimated clonotype richness than memory subsets did. Approximately 5% of naive CD4, 3.5% of naive CD8, approximately 2.2% of memory CD4, and about 0.4% of memory CD8 clonotypes were shared across several donors.

The sequence joins TRBV19 to TRBJ2-7; 11 bases in the middle match TRBD1. This TCR came from a man aged 18 to 30 in good health. Some clones in this sample may be carry-over from other donors' samples. The sample taken for sequencing was memory CD4+ T cells from PBMCs. What the cell subset or site label conveys for this sample: CD45RA-negative fraction. At the DNA level, the sequence is TGTGCCAGTAGTGGGACAGGGGGTATCTACGAGCAGTACTTC. Translated, this gives CASSGTGGIYEQYF.